Listed here are 32 T cell receptor beta chains from one sample, sequenced in a study of T cells in Graves' hyperthyroidism and ophthalmopathy. Using RNA transcripts as the source, TCR beta CDR3 regions were amplified. With the HTBI primer set, the TCR CDR3 went through a first round of RT-PCR. In TCRdb, the multiplex PCR reads were re-called with MiXCR into one record per CDR3 protein. There are over 300,000 distinct CDR3 sequences in the sample; roughly 15% occur only once, and 30% to 35% lies in the top ten. What was sequenced was blood. Source of these receptors: a woman aged 40 to 49 with Graves' ophthalmopathy.

The V and J genes are TRBV28 and TRBJ1-1; 8 nucleotides align to TRBD1. Germline CDR1 reads MDHEN; CDR2 reads SYDVKM. Trimming cost V 6 bases and J 4 bases; bases outside gene matches: 1. The CDR3 has 12 residues. CDR3 DNA: TGTGCCAGCAGCAGGGGGCCCACTGAAGCTTTCTTT. Amino acid sequence: CASSRGPTEAFF.

About this clonotype itself: This may stem from a read error, because a much larger clone lies one nucleotide away. The chain joins TRBV7-2 to TRBJ2-5; 10 nucleotides agree with TRBD2. This CDR3 region has 15 residues. Trimming removed 1 base from V and 7 bases from J; junction bases left unmatched: 6. Germline V gene lookup returns CDR1 SGHTA and CDR2 FQGNSA. This chain's CDR3 is CASSLVAGGRGTQYF. CDR3 coding DNA: TGTGCCAGCAGCTTAGTAGCGGGGGGCCGGGGGACCCAGTACTTC.

This clonotype was observed at least ten times. This sequence joins TRBV7-8 and TRBJ2-3; D remains ambiguous. The germline V gene encodes CDR1 SGHVS and CDR2 FQNEAQ. Trimming removed 2 bases from V and 3 bases from J, with 9 bases in between. CDR3 length: 14 amino acids. The CDR3 here is CASSLSGMTDTQYF. CDR3 DNA: TGTGCCAGCAGCTTATCCGGTATGACAGATACGCAGTATTTT.

The sample holds many counts of this clonotype. One junction end does not reproduce the germline sequence, and a read error may be involved. V gene TRBV7-7 combines with J gene TRBJ2-5; 7 bases agree with TRBD1. The germline V gene encodes CDR1 SSHAT and CDR2 FNYEAQ (reference sequence). The CDR3 extends over 14 amino acids. The CDR3 sequence is CASSLNRGQETQYF. CDR3 nucleotides: TGTGCTAGCAGCTTAAACAGGGGTCAAGAGACCCAGTACTTC.

The table lists this clonotype with a few counts. The chain carries TRBV7-2 and TRBJ2-1; maybe TRBD1 (6 bases). Germline V gives CDR1 SGHTA, CDR2 FQGNSA. The CDR3 has 15 residues. Trimming took 1 base from V and 5 from J, leaving 12 bases between them. The DNA for the CDR3 is TGTGCCAGCAGCTTAGTTTGGGGGCCTGACAATGAGCAGTTCTTC. This gives the protein CASSLVWGPDNEQFF.

This clonotype was found many times. The chain is built from TRBV5-5 and TRBJ2-3, with 7 bases identical to TRBD1. V trimming: 0 bases; J trimming: 4 bases; junction bases outside the gene matches: 14. Germline CDR1 is SGHKS and CDR2 is YYEKEE (reference sequence). The CDR3 extends over 18 amino acids. The CDR3 DNA is TGTGCCAGCAGCTTGGCCGGTCCAACGACAGGGCGTGCAGATACGCAGTATTTT. Its protein is CASSLAGPTTGRADTQYF. The whole variable domain, filled in from reference TRBV5-5 and TRBJ2-3, reads DAGVTQSPTHLIKTRGQQVTLRCSPISGHKSVSWYQQVLGQGPQFIFQYYEKEERGRGNFPDRFSARQFPNYSSELNVNALLLGDSALYLCASSLAGPTTGRADTQYFGPGTRLTVL.

The chain links TRBV6-1 to TRBJ2-1; no clear D. The ends were cut back, 1 base at V and 10 bases at J, with 17 bases in the middle. This CDR3 is built from 15 residues. CDR1 is MNHNS and CDR2 is SASEGT in the germline V gene. CDR3 DNA sequence: TGTGCCAGCAGTGAAGGAGTATGGGCGGTGTTAGAGCAGTTCTTC. Its protein product is CASSEGVWAVLEQFF.

This clonotype was picked up a small number of times. The chain uses TRBV10-3 and TRBJ1-2, with a possible D match to TRBD1 (6 bases). V was pared by 6 bases and J by 0 bases, with 14 bases between. CDR3 size: 15 residues. Germline values: CDR1 ENHRY, CDR2 SYGVKD. The CDR3 nucleotides are TGTGCCATCAGGCCCTCACAGGGATCTAACTATGGCTACACCTTC. Translating gives CAIRPSQGSNYGYTF.

This clonotype occurred many times. The chain is built from TRBV6-2 or TRBV6-3 and TRBJ2-7; D unclear. V lost 6 bases and J lost 6, with 15 bases in between. Germline CDR1 is MNHEY and CDR2 is SVGEGT. The CDR3 loop spans 13 amino acids. Here the CDR3 reads CASSPTSWSEQYF. In DNA form, the CDR3 reads TGTGCCAGCAGCCCGACTTCCTGGTCCGAGCAGTACTTC.

The chain recombines TRBV28 with TRBJ2-6; 7 bases fit TRBD1. The CDR3 runs to 14 residues. From germline, CDR1 is MDHEN and CDR2 SYDVKM. With V trimmed by 6 bases and J by 10 bases, 9 bases remained unmatched. The CDR3 sequence: CASSLLDRENVLTF. The DNA of the CDR3 is TGTGCCAGCAGCCTCCTTGACAGGGAGAACGTCCTGACTTTC. Drawing the rest from reference TRBV28 and TRBJ2-6, the complete variable domain is DVKVTQSSRYLVKRTGEKVFLECVQDMDHENMFWYRQDPGLGLRLIYFSYDVKMKEKGDIPEGYSVSREKKERFSLILESASTNQTSMYLCASSLLDRENVLTFGAGSRLTVL.

V and J are TRBV20-1 and TRBJ2-7; 9 positions match TRBD1. This CDR3 is 13 amino acids long. The ends lost 3 bases at V and 6 bases at J; junction bases unmatched: 6. Germline values: CDR1 DFQATT, CDR2 SNEGSKA (reference sequence). The CDR3: CSASSNRGPEQYF. The CDR3 nucleotides read TGCAGTGCTAGTTCTAACAGGGGGCCCGAGCAGTACTTC.

The gene calls are TRBV19 and TRBJ2-7, with 9 bases matching TRBD2. Germline V CDR1 and CDR2: LNHDA, SQIVND (reference sequence). With 3 bases clipped from V and 2 bases from J, the junction kept 2 bases outside the gene matches. The CDR3 length is 14 residues. The CDR3 DNA reads as TGTGCCAGTAGTATGGCGGGAGGGACCTACGAGCAGTACTTC. It specifies CASSMAGGTYEQYF.

The chain links TRBV6-5 to TRBJ2-6; 8 bases match TRBD1. The CDR3 is made up of 18 amino acids. The ends lost 2 bases at V and 0 bases at J; junction bases unmatched: 6. CDR1 is MNHEY, CDR2 SVGAGI, per germline. CDR3 protein: CASSYPGTGVSGANVLTF. The CDR3 region has the DNA TGTGCCAGCAGTTACCCAGGGACAGGCGTCTCTGGGGCCAACGTCCTGACTTTC.

This clonotype was counted ten times or more. The chain employs TRBV11-2 and TRBJ2-3; weak D call: TRBD1 (6 bases). The CDR3 runs 15 residues. V lost 3 bases and J lost 7, with 17 bases in between. Germline V gives CDR1 SGHAT, CDR2 FQNNGV. The CDR3 sequence is CASSLGWQGTYTQYF. Here the CDR3 DNA reads TGTGCCAGCAGCTTGGGTTGGCAGGGGACATATACGCAGTATTTT.

The rearrangement links TRBV19 to TRBJ2-4; D not resolved. Germline V gene lookup returns CDR1 LNHDA and CDR2 SQIVND (reference sequence). V gave up 8 bases and J gave up 6 bases, with 14 bases separating them. This CDR3 contains 13 residues. DNA for the CDR3: TGTGCCAGTGGGCCCGATAGAGGAAACATTCAGTACTTC. Amino acid sequence: CASGPDRGNIQYF.

This clonotype was counted many times. The rearrangement joins TRBV7-9 to TRBJ2-2; 10 bases match TRBD2. The CDR3 extends over 15 amino acids. With 4 bases clipped from V and 5 bases from J, the junction kept 4 bases outside the gene matches. Germline CDR1 is SEHNR and CDR2 is FQNEAQ (reference sequence). In DNA form, the CDR3 reads TGTGCCAGCAGCTCTTGGACTAGCGGAACCGGGGAGCTGTTTTTT. It specifies CASSSWTSGTGELFF.

Many counts were recorded for this clonotype. The chain links TRBV20-1 to TRBJ1-1, with TRBD1 as a possible D gene (5 bases). V dropped 1 base and J dropped 10 bases, with 19 bases sitting between them. The CDR3 contains 14 residues. The germline V gene encodes CDR1 DFQATT and CDR2 SNEGSKA (reference sequence). In nucleotides, the CDR3 is TGCAGTGCTAGAGCACGGGTCCAGGGTCATGGAGCTTTCTTT. This translates into CSARARVQGHGAFF.

The rearrangement links TRBV3-1 to TRBJ1-2; a weak D match, TRBD1 (5 bases). The CDR3 consists of 15 residues. Germline assignment: CDR1 LGHDT and CDR2 YNNKEL (reference sequence). V dropped 3 bases and J dropped 8 bases, with 19 bases sitting between them. The CDR3 sequence: CASSHYLGPTEGYTF. CDR3 bases: TGTGCCAGCAGCCACTACCTGGGACCTACGGAGGGCTACACCTTC.

The chain couples TRBV11-2 to TRBJ2-3, with 7 bases aligning to TRBD2. Trimming at V came to 3 bases and at J to 0 bases, leaving 6 bases not matched to a gene. This CDR3 region has 16 residues. From germline, CDR1 is SGHAT and CDR2 FQNNGV. CDR3 protein: CASSFLAAGSTDTQYF. CDR3 bases: TGTGCCAGCAGCTTTCTGGCAGCGGGAAGCACAGATACGCAGTATTTT.

The rearrangement joins TRBV7-9 to TRBJ2-3, with D tentatively TRBD2 (5 bases). V was shortened by 5 bases and J by 2 bases, with 11 bases between the two germline ends. Germline V gene data show CDR1 as SEHNR and CDR2 as FQNEAQ (reference sequence). The CDR3 covers 14 residues. Here the CDR3 reads CASSTTIPTDTQYF. The CDR3 coding sequence is TGTGCCAGCAGCACGACTATACCCACAGATACGCAGTATTTT.

Many counts were recorded for this clonotype. This chain connects TRBV7-2 to TRBJ2-7; no definite D call. The CDR3 extends over 14 amino acids. Germline values: CDR1 SGHTA, CDR2 FQGNSA. V lost 2 bases to trimming and J lost 5 bases, with 13 bases between them. Written as DNA, the CDR3 is TGTGCCAGCAGCTTACGGCAGGTCCGTGACGAGCAGTACTTC. Translating gives CASSLRQVRDEQYF.

This clonotype came up many times. V is TRBV6-1 and J is TRBJ1-3, with D perhaps matching TRBD1 (5 bases). Germline assignment: CDR1 MNHNS and CDR2 SASEGT. The CDR3 sequence is 15 residues long. V shed 7 bases and J shed 2 bases, with 15 bases lying between them. CDR3 bases: TGTGCCAGCACCAAGAGGGGAGCGACTGGAAACACCATATATTTT. It is translated as CASTKRGATGNTIYF.

The V gene is TRBV30, the J gene TRBJ2-4; 10 bases are a match to TRBD1. Germline lookup yields CDR1 GTSNPN and CDR2 SVGIG (reference sequence). The CDR3 is 15 residues long. V lost 7 bases to trimming and J lost 4 bases; unmatched junction nucleotides: 10. The CDR3: CALGDRGGKKNIQYF. The CDR3 DNA reads as TGTGCCTTGGGGGACAGGGGTGGTAAGAAAAACATTCAGTACTTC.

This clonotype came up a few times. The J gene is TRBJ1-2, the V gene TRBV10-3; D not certain. CDR3 length: 13 amino acids. The V end lost 1 base, the J end lost 3 bases, and 6 bases lay between the germline ends. Germline assignment: CDR1 ENHRY and CDR2 SYGVKD. The CDR3 is CAISEFKDYGYTF. DNA of the CDR3: TGTGCCATCAGTGAGTTTAAGGACTATGGCTACACCTTC.

The chain couples TRBV19 to TRBJ1-2; TRBD1 aligns across 8 bases. Germline lookup yields CDR1 LNHDA and CDR2 SQIVND (reference sequence). The CDR3 length is 14 residues. J was trimmed by 7 bases and V by 4 bases; bases with no gene match: 8. The CDR3, as DNA: TGTGCCAGTAGTACGGAGACAGGGGCACGTGGCTACACCTTC. Residues: CASSTETGARGYTF.

This clonotype has only one observation. A much larger clone differs by one base, so this may be a read error. The chain couples TRBV29-1 to TRBJ2-7, with D unresolved. TRBJ2-1 matches the DNA end more closely, so the J call is doubtful. Germline values: CDR1 SQVTM, CDR2 ANQGSEA. This CDR3 contains 12 residues. The CDR3 nucleotides read TGCAGCGTTGGCCAGCGTCGGTACGAGCAGTTCTTC. Residues: CSVGQRRYEQFF.

The rearrangement links TRBV9 to TRBJ2-3; 10 bases align to TRBD1. Germline CDR1 is SGDLS and CDR2 is YYNGEE. Trimming took 3 bases from V and 0 from J; bases not matched to a gene: 7. The CDR3 length is 17 residues. Written as DNA, the CDR3 is TGTGCCAGCAGCGACGGACAGGGGGTTTTTAGCACAGATACGCAGTATTTT. Its protein is CASSDGQGVFSTDTQYF.

This clonotype was counted at least ten times. V and J are TRBV20-1 and TRBJ2-1; the match to TRBD2 covers 8 bases. Per germline, CDR1 DFQATT and CDR2 SNEGSKA (reference sequence). V was clipped by 6 bases and J by 6 bases; unmatched bases: 4. CDR3 length equals 12 residues. This CDR3 is CSARTSFNEQFF. CDR3 coding DNA: TGCAGTGCGCGGACTAGCTTCAATGAGCAGTTCTTC.

This clonotype came up many times. The chain employs TRBV19 and TRBJ2-6, with a weak D call TRBD1 (5 bases). Germline V gene sequence: CDR1 LNHDA, CDR2 SQIVND (reference sequence). The CDR3 contains 14 residues. Trimming removed 3 bases from V and 4 bases from J, with 7 bases in between. Here the CDR3 reads CASSMTVGANVLTF. The CDR3 DNA reads TGTGCCAGTAGTATGACAGTCGGGGCCAACGTCCTGACTTTC.

This chain uses TRBV15 with TRBJ2-2; TRBD1 matches at 7 bases. Germline CDR1 and CDR2: LNHNV and YYDKDF (reference sequence). The length of the CDR3 is 17 residues. The V segment lost 0 bases and the J segment 1 base; nucleotides outside the gene matches: 5. CDR3 protein: CATSRDRAGGNTGELFF. CDR3 bases: TGTGCCACCAGCAGAGATCGGGCAGGGGGGAACACCGGGGAGCTGTTTTTT.

This clonotype was recorded a few times. This sequence joins TRBV20-1 and TRBJ2-7; D unclear. Germline assignment: CDR1 DFQATT and CDR2 SNEGSKA (reference sequence). The CDR3 consists of 14 residues. V was clipped by 5 bases and J by 7 bases, with 21 bases between them. Here the CDR3 reads CSASYVRTVGEQYF. The CDR3 region has the DNA TGCAGTGCTTCGTATGTAAGGACCGTCGGTGAGCAGTACTTC.

This clonotype was recorded many times. This chain connects TRBV15 to TRBJ1-5; 7 bases agree with TRBD1. Trimming removed 8 bases from V and 3 bases from J; junction bases left unmatched: 13. Germline-derived CDR1 and CDR2 are LNHNV and YYDKDF (reference sequence). The CDR3 runs to 16 residues. The CDR3 protein is CATRPTGDPHNQPQHF. The CDR3, as DNA: TGTGCCACCCGACCTACAGGGGATCCCCACAATCAGCCCCAGCATTTT.